This TCR beta chain was identified during a study of blood T cell repertoires in COVID-19. Turning to the study itself: Samples taken during acute and convalescent COVID-19 were collected in the United States, Italy and Spain. T cells, B-cell-depleted T cells, or PBMCs supplied cDNA or gDNA.

Germline CDR1 MGHRA, CDR2 YSYEKL. V dropped 0 bases and J dropped 8 bases, with 13 bases sitting between them. This CDR3 has 15 amino acids. In the source study's methods: Researchers report that nucleated cell counts were estimated from reference gene primer amplification. Assay: immunoSEQ multiplex PCR; the TCRdb copy retains only in-frame clones and omits some. V and J calls and clone size are copied from that table; D and trimming were computed from the DNA. This table has approximately 260,000 clones, approximately 90% appearing once. The source material was peripheral blood. The gene calls are TRBV4-1 and TRBJ2-2; D is unresolved. This TCR was recovered from a man aged 60 to 75 who had recovered from COVID-19. As DNA, the CDR3 is TGCGCCAGCAGCCAAGATCCCACGTCTAGGGGGGAGCTGTTTTTT. Amino acids: CASSQDPTSRGELFF.